The 5 T cell receptor beta chains listed next were all sequenced from one sample in a study of identical twins. One entry per CDR3 protein results from TCRdb running MiXCR on the 5' RACE reads. The data show around 690,000 distinct CDR3 sequences, with approximately 21% seen just once and over 4% held by the top ten. The sample also formed part of further work on T cells expressing NK-cell markers.

Sequences were obtained from PBMCs. The receptors stem from a young woman in good health.

This clonotype has a handful of counts. V gene TRBV5-1 combines with J gene TRBJ2-5; weak D call: TRBD2 (6 bases). The CDR3 has 15 residues. V was trimmed by 0 bases and J by 3 bases, leaving 12 bases between them. Per germline, CDR1 SGHRS and CDR2 YFSETQ. CDR3 nucleotide sequence: TGCGCCAGCAGCTTGGGAGCGACTAGAGAAGAGACCCAGTACTTC. This encodes CASSLGATREETQYF.

The V gene is TRBV11-2, the J gene TRBJ2-4; TRBD2 matches at 8 bases. The CDR3 has 18 amino acids. The germline V gene encodes CDR1 SGHAT and CDR2 FQNNGV. With 4 bases clipped from V and 0 bases from J, the junction kept 11 bases outside the gene matches. The CDR3 region has the DNA TGTGCCAGCAGCTCGCAGTCGGGGGGGACTCTAGCCAAAAACATTCAGTACTTC. Its translation: CASSSQSGGTLAKNIQYF.

J is TRBJ1-2 and V is TRBV6-2 or TRBV6-3, with 8 bases identical to TRBD1. CDR1 is MNHEY, CDR2 SVGEGT, per germline. This CDR3 has 14 amino acids. The junction had 11 bases not matched to a gene; V was cut back by 7 bases and J by 7 bases. The CDR3, as DNA: TGTGCCAGCAAGTCCCGGGACAGGCATAGTGGCTACACCTTC. Its protein is CASKSRDRHSGYTF.

In this sample, this clonotype turned up a few times. The V gene is TRBV4-2, the J gene TRBJ1-4, with 8 nucleotides matching TRBD1. The CDR3 runs to 16 residues. J was trimmed by 7 bases and V by 4 bases; bases with no gene match: 11. The V gene's germline CDR1 is LGHNA and CDR2 YNFKEQ. DNA of the CDR3: TGTGCCAGCAGCCCGGGACAGACAGGGGCTAGTGAAAAACTGTTTTTT. This codes for CASSPGQTGASEKLFF.

The chain links TRBV5-1 to TRBJ2-1; 13 nucleotides match TRBD2. Germline CDR1 is SGHRS and CDR2 is YFSETQ. The CDR3 is 18 residues long. J was trimmed by 4 bases and V by 2 bases; bases with no gene match: 9. CDR3 loop: CASSLMTSGGPEYNEQFF. The DNA for the CDR3 is TGCGCCAGCAGCTTAATGACTAGCGGGGGGCCTGAGTACAATGAGCAGTTCTTC.